This TCR beta chain was sequenced in a study of CD8+ T cells in alopecia areata. The table lists this clone with a few counts. Isolated RNA was reverse transcribed into cDNA used as the sequencing template. Measured with immunoSEQ multiplex PCR; TCRdb has only the in-frame clones, and not every one. The sample consists of about 150,000 clones, more than 40% of them appearing once. Trimming pared 1 base from V and 3 bases from J, leaving 10 bases between. CDR1 SGHDN and CDR2 FVKESK come from the germline V gene. There are 15 residues in the CDR3. The chain couples TRBV14 to TRBJ1-5; no definite D call. The specimen sequenced was CD4+ T cells sorted from blood. The TCR was taken from a human donor with alopecia areata. The CDR3 DNA reads TGTGCCAGCAGCCAAGTCGCGGGAATCAATCAGCCCCAGCATTTT. It specifies CASSQVAGINQPQHF. Drawing the rest from reference TRBV14 and TRBJ1-5, the complete variable domain is EAGVTQFPSHSVIEKGQTVTLRCDPISGHDNLYWYRRVMGKEIKFLLHFVKESKQDESGMPNNRFLAERTGGTYSTLKVQPAELEDSGVYFCASSQVAGINQPQHFGDGTRLSIL.